These 19 T cell receptor beta chains originate from one sample sequenced in a study of blood T cell repertoires in COVID-19 (dated by TCRdb to the early 2020s). Library method: the immunoSEQ multiplex PCR assay. TCRdb holds this immuneACCESS table with in-frame rearrangements only. Some clones are missing; in checked studies, unresolved V genes explain under half, and the rest has no known cause. The sample data list around 40,000 clones, and 88% of these were observed just once. Together, the top ten hold approximately 15% of the sample. The sample comprised peripheral blood. The receptor set was obtained from a human donor in a cohort sampled during active COVID-19.

Written as DNA, the CDR3 is TGTGCCAGCAGCTTCGGACAGGCGACTATTGCGGGAAACACCATATATTTT. It translates to CASSFGQATIAGNTIYF. The V and J genes are TRBV7-2 and TRBJ1-3; 7 bases agree with TRBD1. This CDR3 contains 17 residues. CDR1 and CDR2 (germline): SGHTA, FQGNSA. The junction had 12 bases not matched to a gene; V was cut back by 3 bases and J by 4 bases.

The CDR3 DNA follows: TGTGCCAGCCGGCATCTAGCGGAGTTAAACACCGGGGAGCTGTTTTTT. This translates into CASRHLAELNTGELFF. This chain joins TRBV7-6 and TRBJ2-2; TRBD2 matches 7 bases. V lost 8 bases, J lost 2 bases, and 11 bases stayed unmatched. Germline CDR1 SGHVS, CDR2 FNYEAQ. The CDR3 extends over 16 amino acids. Combining the CDR3 with reference TRBV7-6 and TRBJ2-2 gives the whole variable domain GAGVSQSPRYKVTKRGQDVALRCDPISGHVSLYWYRQALGQGPEFLTYFNYEAQQDKSGLPNDRFSAERPEGSISTLTIQRTEQRDSAMYRCASRHLAELNTGELFFGEGSRLTVL.

This clone was seen a handful of times. This chain connects TRBV27 to TRBJ1-3, with 8 bases that match TRBD1. The ends lost 6 bases at V and 4 bases at J; junction bases unmatched: 5. This CDR3 spans 14 amino acids. Per germline, CDR1 MNHEY and CDR2 SMNVEV (reference sequence). The DNA for the CDR3 is TGTGCCAGCAGGCGGACAGGGACAGGAAACACCATATATTTT. Protein product: CASRRTGTGNTIYF.

This chain joins TRBV28 and TRBJ1-4, with D perhaps matching TRBD1 (6 bases). The CDR3 extends over 14 amino acids. V was shortened by 1 base and J by 8 bases, with 11 bases between the two germline ends. From germline, CDR1 is MDHEN and CDR2 SYDVKM. In DNA, the CDR3 is TGTGCCAGCAGTTTATCGGGGGGCGACGAAAAACTGTTTTTT. Its translation: CASSLSGGDEKLFF. The whole variable domain, remainder taken from reference TRBV28 and TRBJ1-4, is DVKVTQSSRYLVKRTGEKVFLECVQDMDHENMFWYRQDPGLGLRLIYFSYDVKMKEKGDIPEGYSVSREKKERFSLILESASTNQTSMYLCASSLSGGDEKLFFGSGTQLSVL.

The rearrangement joins TRBV4-3 to TRBJ1-2; D perhaps matches TRBD1 (5 bases). The length of the CDR3 is 15 residues. Deletions cut 1 base from V and 4 bases from J, with 13 bases between. Germline-derived CDR1 and CDR2 are LGHNA and YSLEER. The CDR3 nucleotides are TGCGCCAGCAGCCAAGCAAATCAGGGCGCCTATGGCTACACCTTC. This sequence encodes CASSQANQGAYGYTF.

The CDR3 loop reads CASSESRTGAENIQYF. CDR3 bases: TGCGCCAGCAGTGAGTCGCGGACAGGTGCCGAAAACATTCAGTACTTC. J is TRBJ2-4 and V is TRBV10-1; 7 positions match TRBD1. V lost 0 bases and J lost 5; bases outside the gene matches: 7. The CDR3 runs 16 residues. The germline V gene has CDR1 WNHNN and CDR2 SYGVQD (reference sequence).

V gene TRBV10-3 combines with J gene TRBJ1-1, with TRBD1 identical over 7 bases. V lost 11 bases to trimming and J lost 0 bases; unmatched junction nucleotides: 6. Germline V gives CDR1 ENHRY, CDR2 SYGVKD. The CDR3 extends over 13 amino acids. DNA for the CDR3: TGTGCCTCGGAGGACAGGCTGAACACTGAAGCTTTCTTT. It translates to CASEDRLNTEAFF.

This sequence joins TRBV4-3 and TRBJ2-1, with TRBD1 identical over 8 bases. The CDR3 sequence is 14 residues long. CDR1 LGHNA and CDR2 YSLEER come from the germline V gene. V lost 4 bases, J lost 10 bases, and 9 bases stayed unmatched. CDR3 region: CASSPKTGVGEQFF. CDR3 DNA: TGCGCCAGCAGCCCTAAGACAGGGGTGGGCGAGCAGTTCTTC.

The CDR3: CASSKGKTAYSNQPQHF. As DNA, the CDR3 is TGTGCCAGCAGCAAGGGGAAGACAGCGTATAGCAATCAGCCCCAGCATTTT. This chain joins TRBV27 and TRBJ1-5; TRBD1 might be the D (5 bases). Trimming took 6 bases from V and 0 from J, leaving 18 bases between them. Germline-derived CDR1 and CDR2 are MNHEY and SMNVEV (reference sequence). This CDR3 has 17 amino acids.

This clone was seen once. The V and J genes are TRBV6-6 and TRBJ1-4; D gene ambiguous. CDR1 and CDR2 (germline): MNHNY, SVGAGI (reference sequence). V lost 5 bases and J lost 8, with 12 bases in between. CDR3 length: 13 residues. Here the CDR3 reads CASSPQAGEKLFF. The DNA for the CDR3 is TGTGCCAGCAGTCCCCAGGCGGGAGAAAAACTGTTTTTT.

The table lists this clone with a count of one. V gene TRBV4-1 combines with J gene TRBJ2-3; TRBD1 matches at 9 bases. Looked up from germline, CDR1 is MGHRA and CDR2 is YSYEKL. The CDR3 extends over 16 amino acids. V lost 4 bases, J lost 4 bases, and 9 bases stayed unmatched. The CDR3 loop is CASSPSPGQGSDTQYF. The CDR3 bases are TGCGCCAGCAGCCCGTCCCCAGGACAGGGGTCAGATACGCAGTATTTT.

In this sample, this clone turned up once. The gene calls are TRBV15 and TRBJ1-5; 9 bases align to TRBD1. Germline V lookup: CDR1 LNHNV, CDR2 YYDKDF (reference sequence). Trimming at V came to 3 bases and at J to 5 bases, leaving 11 bases not matched to a gene. The CDR3 extends over 17 amino acids. CDR3 DNA sequence: TGTGCCACCAGCAGGCCCTCTGGGACAGGGTTTGATCAGCCCCAGCATTTT. The encoded protein is CATSRPSGTGFDQPQHF.

This clone appeared once. The genes are TRBV6-5 and TRBJ1-5; D not resolved. The CDR3 covers 14 residues. Trimming pared 0 bases from V and 7 bases from J, leaving 10 bases between. Germline CDR1 and CDR2: MNHEY and SVGAGI. The CDR3 bases are TGTGCCAGCAGTTACTCTCCCAGATACCAGCCCCAGCATTTT. Translating it yields CASSYSPRYQPQHF.

This sequence joins TRBV19 and TRBJ2-7; weak D call: TRBD2 (6 bases). Trimming pared 7 bases from V and 0 bases from J, leaving 16 bases between. The CDR3 length is 15 residues. Per germline, CDR1 LNHDA and CDR2 SQIVND (reference sequence). This chain's CDR3 is CASIGGTYSSYEQYF. The DNA of the CDR3 is TGTGCCAGTATTGGGGGGACGTATTCCTCCTACGAGCAGTACTTC.

This chain uses TRBV4-1 with TRBJ2-5; 9 nucleotides align to TRBD1. V trimming: 0 bases; J trimming: 4 bases; junction bases outside the gene matches: 9. Germline values: CDR1 MGHRA, CDR2 YSYEKL. The CDR3 sequence is 17 residues long. This chain's CDR3 is CASSQEKRTQGAETQYF. The CDR3 coding sequence is TGCGCCAGCAGCCAAGAAAAGCGAACACAGGGGGCAGAGACCCAGTACTTC.

The chain links TRBV29-1 to TRBJ2-5; D is ambiguous. Germline CDR1 reads SQVTM; CDR2 reads ANQGSEA. Trimming shortened V by 5 bases and J by 4 bases, and 8 bases separated the two germline ends. CDR3 length equals 11 residues. DNA of the CDR3: TGCAGCGTTAATCCCGGAGAGACCCAGTACTTC. Translated, it gives CSVNPGETQYF.

The rearrangement uses TRBV7-3 and TRBJ2-1, with 11 bases lining up with TRBD2. Germline V gene lookup returns CDR1 SGHTA and CDR2 FQGTGA. This CDR3 region has 17 residues. V dropped 5 bases and J dropped 5; count of bases not matched to a gene: 11. The CDR3, as DNA: TGTGCCAGCAGCCCAGGGGGGGGACTAGCGGCAAACAATGAGCAGTTCTTC. It is translated as CASSPGGGLAANNEQFF.

The V and J genes are TRBV30 and TRBJ2-6; D possibly corresponds to TRBD2 (6 bases). V dropped 5 bases and J dropped 4 bases, with 15 bases sitting between them. CDR1 is GTSNPN and CDR2 is SVGIG in the germline V gene (reference sequence). The CDR3 is 15 amino acids. The CDR3, as DNA: TGTGCCTGGGCCCCACTAGCAAGCGGGGCCAACGTCCTGACTTTC. Its translation: CAWAPLASGANVLTF.

In its sample, this clone was seen once. The V and J genes are TRBV25-1 and TRBJ1-2; D is undetermined. Trimming stripped 10 bases from V and 2 bases from J, with 11 bases between. The germline V gene encodes CDR1 MGHDK and CDR2 SYGVNS. The CDR3 extends over 12 amino acids. DNA for the CDR3: TGTGCCAACCTGGGCAGAAACTATGGCTACACCTTC. This gives the protein CANLGRNYGYTF.